These 17 T cell receptor beta chains were sequenced from one sample in a study of blood T cell repertoires in COVID-19. Clones were read by immunoSEQ multiplex PCR, and TCRdb kept only the in-frame ones, dropping some. The sample yields about 130,000 clones, 84% seen once. Sequences were obtained from peripheral blood. The receptors originated from a woman in her sixties or seventies with acute or convalescent COVID-19.

V gene TRBV15 combines with J gene TRBJ1-5; D call uncertain. This CDR3 contains 14 residues. The germline gives CDR1 LNHNV, CDR2 YYDKDF (reference sequence). Between the trimmed V and J ends, which lost 7 bases and 6 bases, there was a span of 16 bases. The CDR3 loop is CATNHAGLSQPQHF. CDR3 nucleotides: TGTGCCACCAACCACGCGGGGTTGAGTCAGCCCCAGCATTTT. Full variable domain (outside the CDR3, taken from reference TRBV15 and TRBJ1-5): DAMVIQNPRYQVTQFGKPVTLSCSQTLNHNVMYWYQQKSSQAPKLLFHYYDKDFNNEADTPDNFQSRRPNTSFCFLDIRSPGLGDTAMYLCATNHAGLSQPQHFGDGTRLSIL.

The rearrangement links TRBV30 to TRBJ2-3; D is undetermined. CDR3 length equals 11 residues. CDR1 GTSNPN and CDR2 SVGIG come from the germline V gene (reference sequence). Deletions cut 2 bases from V and 7 bases from J, with 7 bases between. CDR3 coding DNA: TGTGCCTGGAGTAACGGGTATACGCAGTATTTT. It yields the protein CAWSNGYTQYF.

The chain has TRBV19 and TRBJ1-2; TRBD1 agrees at 7 bases. CDR1 is LNHDA and CDR2 is SQIVND in the germline V gene (reference sequence). The CDR3 runs 15 residues. The J segment lost 8 bases and the V segment lost 6 bases, leaving 15 bases of the junction unmatched. Written as DNA, the CDR3 is TGTGCCAGTAGCCCTTGGGACAGACCAGGTGAAGGCTACACCTTC. Protein product: CASSPWDRPGEGYTF. Based on the CDR3 plus reference TRBV19 and TRBJ1-2, the full variable domain is DGGITQSPKYLFRKEGQNVTLSCEQNLNHDAMYWYRQDPGQGLRLIYYSQIVNDFQKGDIAEGYSVSREKKESFPLTVTSAQKNPTAFYLCASSPWDRPGEGYTFGSGTRLTVV.

The V gene is TRBV18, the J gene TRBJ2-5; D gene unclear. Trimming left V 3 bases short and J 0 bases short, with 14 bases between. This CDR3 has 16 residues. Germline CDR1 is KGHSH and CDR2 is LQKENI. CDR3 DNA: TGTGCCAGCTCACCCCCTGACAAGGCTTACCAAGAGACCCAGTACTTC. Its translation: CASSPPDKAYQETQYF.

The chain joins TRBV3-1 (or the pseudogene TRBV3-2) to TRBJ1-4, with D perhaps matching TRBD1 (5 bases). V shed 1 base and J shed 8 bases, with 17 bases lying between them. Per the germline V gene, CDR1 is LGHDT and CDR2 is YNNKEL (reference sequence). The CDR3 loop spans 16 amino acids. CDR3: CASSQGAGPVDEKLFF. CDR3 sequence (DNA): TGTGCCAGCAGCCAAGGGGCGGGACCGGTGGACGAAAAACTGTTTTTT.

This sequence joins TRBV2 and TRBJ2-6; the match to TRBD1 covers 11 bases. Germline V lookup: CDR1 SNHLY, CDR2 FYNNEI. J was trimmed by 1 base and V by 7 bases; bases with no gene match: 6. The length of the CDR3 is 17 residues. CDR3 bases: TGTGCCAGCAATCCCGGGACAGGGGGATCTGGGGCCAACGTCCTGACTTTC. This sequence encodes CASNPGTGGSGANVLTF.

The genes are TRBV5-4 and TRBJ1-4; D is undetermined. The germline gives CDR1 SGHNT, CDR2 YYREEE (reference sequence). This CDR3 has 15 residues. Trimming pared 6 bases from V and 8 bases from J, leaving 20 bases between. CDR3 bases: TGTGCCAGCACCCCTTCTAGCGCAGGTGGAGAAAAACTGTTTTTT. Protein: CASTPSSAGGEKLFF.

This chain links TRBV9 with TRBJ2-1; 7 nucleotides line up with TRBD2. Germline values: CDR1 SGDLS, CDR2 YYNGEE. The ends lost 0 bases at V and 8 bases at J; junction bases unmatched: 8. The CDR3 is made up of 15 amino acids. The CDR3: CASSVGVSGFYEQFF. The DNA for the CDR3 is TGTGCCAGCAGCGTAGGGGTTAGCGGGTTCTATGAGCAGTTCTTC.

This chain uses TRBV3-1 (or the pseudogene TRBV3-2) with TRBJ2-3; the D gene is possibly TRBD1 (5 bases). CDR3 length: 13 residues. Germline lookup yields CDR1 LGHDT and CDR2 YNNKEL (reference sequence). V lost 5 bases to trimming and J lost 5 bases, with 11 bases between them. CDR3 protein: CASSTGHGDTQYF. DNA for the CDR3: TGTGCCAGCAGCACAGGACACGGAGATACGCAGTATTTT.

The chain carries TRBV2 and TRBJ1-1; 7 bases agree with TRBD1. V lost 7 bases to trimming and J lost 3 bases; unmatched junction nucleotides: 8. The germline CDR1 and CDR2 sequences are SNHLY and FYNNEI. There are 14 residues in the CDR3. The CDR3, as DNA: TGTGCCAGCACTCCGGCCACAGGGGACACTGAAGCTTTCTTT. Encoded protein: CASTPATGDTEAFF.

This chain connects TRBV3-1 (or the pseudogene TRBV3-2) to TRBJ2-4, with 8 bases that match TRBD1. Germline CDR1 is LGHDT and CDR2 is YNNKEL (reference sequence). The junction had 6 bases not matched to a gene; V was cut back by 5 bases and J by 0 bases. CDR3 length: 16 residues. This CDR3 is CASSYGTGLAKNIQYF. The CDR3 region has the DNA TGTGCCAGCAGCTACGGGACAGGCTTAGCCAAAAACATTCAGTACTTC.

This clone appeared once. The V gene is TRBV4-2, the J gene TRBJ1-2, with a possible D match to TRBD1 (6 bases). CDR1 LGHNA and CDR2 YNFKEQ come from the germline V gene. Trimming pared 0 bases from V and 0 bases from J, leaving 8 bases between. This CDR3 contains 15 residues. The chain's CDR3 is CASSQDRQANYGYTF. As DNA, the CDR3 is TGTGCCAGCAGCCAAGATCGACAGGCTAACTATGGCTACACCTTC.

The V and J genes are TRBV11-2 and TRBJ2-4, with 8 bases aligning to TRBD1. Germline CDR1 is SGHAT and CDR2 is FQNNGV. V trimming: 5 bases; J trimming: 0 bases; junction bases outside the gene matches: 6. CDR3 length equals 16 residues. CDR3 protein: CASSPGDRLAKNIQYF. CDR3 nucleotide sequence: TGTGCCAGCAGCCCAGGGGACAGGTTAGCCAAAAACATTCAGTACTTC.

The V and J genes are TRBV30 and TRBJ2-5, with a weak D call TRBD2 (6 bases). Germline V gives CDR1 GTSNPN, CDR2 SVGIG (reference sequence). The CDR3 totals 13 residues. Trimming left V 3 bases short and J 2 bases short, with 10 bases between. CDR3: CAWSVGGQETQYF. In DNA, the CDR3 is TGTGCCTGGAGCGTGGGGGGACAAGAGACCCAGTACTTC.

This sequence joins TRBV3-1 (or the pseudogene TRBV3-2) and TRBJ2-3, with D tentatively TRBD2 (5 bases). Germline V CDR1 and CDR2: LGHDT, YNNKEL (reference sequence). The CDR3 is 17 residues long. V lost 3 bases and J lost 4, with 20 bases in between. CDR3 sequence: CASSHALLEVRADTQYF. In DNA form, the CDR3 reads TGTGCCAGCAGCCATGCGTTACTAGAGGTTCGTGCAGATACGCAGTATTTT.

The V and J genes are TRBV4-1 and TRBJ1-5, with D tentatively TRBD1 (6 bases). The CDR3 length is 14 residues. V lost 2 bases to trimming and J lost 5 bases, with 10 bases between them. The germline V gene encodes CDR1 MGHRA and CDR2 YSYEKL. The CDR3 loop reads CASSQNPGDQPQHF. The CDR3 DNA reads as TGCGCCAGCAGCCAAAACCCAGGGGATCAGCCCCAGCATTTT.

In nucleotides, the CDR3 is TGTGCCAGCAGCTTAACCCGACAGGGCTCACCCCTCCACTTT. Its protein product is CASSLTRQGSPLHF. The V and J genes are TRBV13 and TRBJ1-6; 7 bases agree with TRBD1. The junction had 5 bases not matched to a gene; V was cut back by 2 bases and J by 10 bases. Germline V gene sequence: CDR1 PRHDT, CDR2 FYEKMQ (reference sequence). The length of the CDR3 is 14 residues.